Each of the 20 T cell receptor beta chains below was sequenced from the same sample in a study of blood T cell repertoires in COVID-19. Assay used: immunoSEQ multiplex PCR; TCRdb lists only in-frame clones, some missing. The table records approximately 670,000 clones, around 90% of them present only once. The sequencing sample was made of peripheral blood. The receptors here all came from a woman between 18 and 30 years old with acute or convalescent COVID-19.

This clone occurred once. The chain recombines TRBV5-1 with TRBJ1-1, with TRBD1 matching 8 bases. Trimming cost V 1 base and J 2 bases; bases outside gene matches: 4. The CDR3 spans 15 residues. Per the germline V gene, CDR1 is SGHRS and CDR2 is YFSETQ. In nucleotides, the CDR3 is TGCGCCAGCAGCTTGTGGACAGGGACAAACACTGAAGCTTTCTTT. This translates into CASSLWTGTNTEAFF.

CDR3 coding DNA: TGTGCCTGGTCTAAGGGGGCTGCTAAAAATGAGCAGTTCTTC. Amino acids: CAWSKGAAKNEQFF. The J gene is TRBJ2-1, the V gene TRBV30; TRBD1 matches 7 bases. From germline, CDR1 is GTSNPN and CDR2 SVGIG (reference sequence). This CDR3 spans 14 amino acids. V lost 5 bases to trimming and J lost 7 bases; unmatched junction nucleotides: 11.

The V call is TRBV2, the J call TRBJ2-7; tentatively, D is TRBD1 (6 bases). The CDR3 consists of 14 residues. Germline V gives CDR1 SNHLY, CDR2 FYNNEI. V lost 6 bases and J lost 4, with 16 bases in between. CDR3: CASRGDTFLYEQYF. In DNA, the CDR3 is TGTGCCAGCAGGGGGGACACGTTCCTTTACGAGCAGTACTTC. Full variable domain (remainder filled in from reference TRBV2 and TRBJ2-7): EPEVTQTPSHQVTQMGQEVILRCVPISNHLYFYWYRQILGQKVEFLVSFYNNEISEKSEIFDDQFSVERPDGSNFTLKIRSTKLEDSAMYFCASRGDTFLYEQYFGPGTRLTVT.

This clone was recorded once. The rearrangement links TRBV27 to TRBJ2-1; 7 nucleotides line up with TRBD1. The CDR3 is 11 residues long. Per the germline V gene, CDR1 is MNHEY and CDR2 is SMNVEV (reference sequence). Germline trimming cut 9 bases from V and 7 bases from J; bases unmatched to any gene: 3. CDR3 in amino acids: CARGTVNEQFF. DNA of the CDR3: TGTGCCAGGGGGACAGTAAATGAGCAGTTCTTC.

Of note for this clone: Relative to the germline gene, one junction end is altered; a read error may explain this. Within the sample, other DNA sequences also encode this same CDR3. The chain uses TRBV13 and TRBJ2-7, with D possibly TRBD2 on 6 matching bases. This CDR3 has 13 residues. Germline V gene data show CDR1 as PRHDT and CDR2 as FYEKMQ (reference sequence). CDR3 region: CASSLGRSYEQYF. For the CDR3, the DNA is TGTGCCAGCAGCCTAGGGAGGAGCTACGAGCAGTACTTC.

The V gene is TRBV18, the J gene TRBJ2-7, with TRBD1 identical over 8 bases. The germline V gene encodes CDR1 KGHSH and CDR2 LQKENI. CDR3 length: 13 amino acids. Trimming cost V 3 bases and J 7 bases; bases outside gene matches: 5. This chain's CDR3 is CASSPGQGGEQYF. The CDR3 DNA reads as TGTGCCAGCTCACCTGGACAGGGTGGTGAGCAGTACTTC.

The chain carries TRBV9 and TRBJ2-3, with a possible D match to TRBD1 (6 bases). The CDR3 is 14 residues long. With 4 bases removed from V and 7 bases from J, the gap between germline ends came to 16 bases. Germline loops: CDR1 SGDLS, CDR2 YYNGEE. CDR3 loop: CASSPRTEANTQYF. DNA of the CDR3: TGTGCCAGCAGCCCTCGGACAGAGGCTAATACGCAGTATTTT. Combining the CDR3 with reference TRBV9 and TRBJ2-3 gives the whole variable domain DSGVTQTPKHLITATGQRVTLRCSPRSGDLSVYWYQQSLDQGLQFLIQYYNGEERAKGNILERFSAQQFPDLHSELNLSSLELGDSALYFCASSPRTEANTQYFGPGTRLTVL.

In its sample, this clone was seen a few times. The chain couples TRBV6-5 to TRBJ1-2, with D unresolved. Germline V gene data show CDR1 as MNHEY and CDR2 as SVGAGI. V was clipped by 4 bases and J by 0 bases, with 6 bases between them. The CDR3 runs to 13 residues. Here the CDR3 reads CASSWRSNYGYTF. The CDR3, as DNA: TGTGCCAGCAGTTGGAGGTCTAACTATGGCTACACCTTC.

The sample holds one count of this clone. J is TRBJ2-3 and V is TRBV27; 12 nucleotides align to TRBD2. V was clipped by 6 bases and J by 3 bases; unmatched bases: 10. Germline CDR1 is MNHEY and CDR2 is SMNVEV (reference sequence). This CDR3 has 17 residues. The CDR3 loop is CASSLAGGRGQTDTQYF. Here the CDR3 DNA reads TGTGCCAGCAGCCTAGCGGGGGGGCGGGGTCAGACAGATACGCAGTATTTT.

This chain connects TRBV6-5 to TRBJ1-4; D call uncertain. The CDR3 is 13 amino acids. In germline, CDR1 is MNHEY, CDR2 SVGAGI. With 8 bases removed from V and 8 bases from J, the gap between germline ends came to 15 bases. This CDR3 is CASQGRAGEKLFF. DNA for the CDR3: TGTGCCAGCCAAGGGAGGGCTGGAGAAAAACTGTTTTTT.

The chain carries TRBV18 and TRBJ1-2; D may be TRBD1 (6 bases). Germline-derived CDR1 and CDR2 are KGHSH and LQKENI. This CDR3 is built from 13 residues. With 6 bases removed from V and 8 bases from J, the gap between germline ends came to 16 bases. In DNA form, the CDR3 reads TGTGCCAGCTCTCCAGACATCAGGGGCGGCTACACCTTC. Protein product: CASSPDIRGGYTF.

The CDR3 loop is CASSILGAREASDTQYF. The CDR3, as DNA: TGTGCCAGTAGTATTCTGGGCGCCAGGGAGGCCTCAGATACGCAGTATTTT. This chain connects TRBV19 to TRBJ2-3, with TRBD2 as a possible D gene (6 bases). The V and J ends lost 3 bases and 4 bases respectively, with 20 bases between them. The CDR3 extends over 17 amino acids. Germline V gene sequence: CDR1 LNHDA, CDR2 SQIVND (reference sequence).

The V and J genes are TRBV6-1 and TRBJ1-6; D uncertain. The CDR3 is 15 residues long. The V gene lost 2 bases and the J gene lost 2 bases, with 7 bases spanning the gap. In germline, CDR1 is MNHNS, CDR2 SASEGT. This CDR3 is CASSESVAYNSPLHF. DNA for the CDR3: TGTGCCAGCAGTGAATCAGTCGCCTATAATTCACCCCTCCACTTT.

This sequence joins TRBV18 and TRBJ1-5; D is possibly TRBD1 (5 bases). The CDR3 sequence is 18 residues long. CDR1 and CDR2 from the germline V gene are KGHSH and LQKENI. V was trimmed by 2 bases and J by 2 bases, leaving 19 bases between them. CDR3 nucleotides: TGTGCCAGCTCACCAAACGGCGCGGGGCGGATGGGCAATCAGCCCCAGCATTTT. The encoded protein is CASSPNGAGRMGNQPQHF. Full variable domain (rest looked up from reference TRBV18 and TRBJ1-5): NAGVMQNPRHLVRRRGQEARLRCSPMKGHSHVYWYRQLPEEGLKFMVYLQKENIIDESGMPKERFSAEFPKEGPSILRIQQVVRGDSAAYFCASSPNGAGRMGNQPQHFGDGTRLSIL.

V usage is TRBV4-1 and J usage is TRBJ2-4; 8 nucleotides agree with TRBD2. V gave up 1 base and J gave up 0 bases; unmatched junction bases: 8. From germline, CDR1 is MGHRA and CDR2 YSYEKL. The CDR3 runs 18 residues. CDR3 region: CASSQGSGGPVAKNIQYF. The CDR3 DNA reads TGCGCCAGCAGCCAAGGATCGGGGGGGCCTGTAGCCAAAAACATTCAGTACTTC.

The CDR3 is CASSLGGADEKLFF. As DNA, the CDR3 is TGTGCCAGCAGCTTAGGGGGAGCAGATGAAAAACTGTTTTTT. The rearrangement joins TRBV7-9 to TRBJ1-4; D is unclear. Germline assignment: CDR1 SEHNR and CDR2 FQNEAQ (reference sequence). CDR3 length: 14 residues. V was trimmed by 1 base and J by 6 bases, leaving 9 bases between them.

On this clone: This CDR3 is also generated by other DNA sequences in the sample. V usage is TRBV5-1 and J usage is TRBJ1-1; D is unresolved. Germline CDR1 is SGHRS and CDR2 is YFSETQ. Trimming removed 0 bases at V and 1 base at J, with 7 bases between. This CDR3 is built from 14 residues. CDR3: CASSLGESNTEAFF. The CDR3, as DNA: TGCGCCAGCAGCTTGGGTGAGTCGAACACTGAAGCTTTCTTT. Full variable domain (outside the CDR3, taken from reference TRBV5-1 and TRBJ1-1): KAGVTQTPRYLIKTRGQQVTLSCSPISGHRSVSWYQQTPGQGLQFLFEYFSETQRNKGNFPGRFSGRQFSNSRSEMNVSTLELGDSALYLCASSLGESNTEAFFGQGTRLTVV.

J is TRBJ2-7 and V is TRBV5-1, with TRBD1 matching over 7 bases. Looked up from germline, CDR1 is SGHRS and CDR2 is YFSETQ. CDR3 length: 14 residues. J lost 3 bases, V lost 4 bases, and 7 bases had no gene match. The CDR3, as DNA: TGCGCCAGCAGCGGTGGACAGGAGATCTACGAGCAGTACTTC. It encodes CASSGGQEIYEQYF.

Here the CDR3 reads CASSQAGTGAFAFF. CDR3 DNA: TGCGCCAGCAGCCAAGCCGGGACAGGGGCTTTTGCTTTCTTT. The chain links TRBV4-1 to TRBJ1-1; 10 positions match TRBD1. The germline CDR1 and CDR2 sequences are MGHRA and YSYEKL. CDR3 length equals 14 residues. V was clipped by 1 base and J by 11 bases; unmatched bases: 7.

This chain links TRBV12-5 with TRBJ1-2; 11 bases align to TRBD1. Germline values: CDR1 LGHNT, CDR2 FRNRAP. V gave up 5 bases and J gave up 2 bases; unmatched junction bases: 7. The CDR3 spans 16 residues. The CDR3 spells CASGTGQGVGNYGYTF. In DNA, the CDR3 is TGTGCTAGTGGTACGGGACAGGGGGTGGGGAACTATGGCTACACCTTC.